This T cell receptor (beta chain) was observed in a study of T cells in Graves' hyperthyroidism and ophthalmopathy. General study points: From stable hyperthyroidism, ophthalmopathy was set apart by a 13 V-J model. The model anticipated ophthalmopathy a median approximately six months pre-onset.

Each diagnosis drew on symptoms, thyroxine, TRAb, thyroid ultrasound and orbital computed tomography findings. Template material for amplifying TCR beta CDR3 regions consisted of RNA transcripts. First-round RT-PCR of the TCR CDR3 relied on the HTBI primer set. Each CDR3 protein is one row after TCRdb ran MiXCR on the multiplex PCR reads. The sample contains roughly 350,000 distinct CDR3 sequences, 14% of which appear only once. CDR3 length: 15 amino acids. The V end was cut by 1 base, the J end by 6 bases, with 10 bases between. The germline V gene encodes CDR1 WSHSY and CDR2 SAAADI. About this clonotype: What it binds is not known.

The origin of this receptor is a woman in her twenties or thirties with Graves' ophthalmopathy. Input material: blood. The chain employs TRBV10-2 and TRBJ1-6; D gene ambiguous. The CDR3 region has the DNA TGCGCCAGCAGTGAGTTAGACAAGGCTAATTCACCCCTCCACTTT. Its translation: CASSELDKANSPLHF.